Listed here are 17 T cell receptor beta chains from one sample, sequenced in a study of blood T cell repertoires in COVID-19. TCRdb's copy holds only in-frame clones and misses some; the assay was immunoSEQ multiplex PCR. The sample includes hundreds of thousands of clones, under 90% of them seen just once. Sample: peripheral blood. Receptor source: a man aged 55 to 70 who had recovered from COVID-19.

The chain couples TRBV5-1 to TRBJ2-5; TRBD2 matches 8 bases. The J segment lost 3 bases and the V segment lost 3 bases, leaving 4 bases of the junction unmatched. The length of the CDR3 is 14 residues. Germline V gene sequence: CDR1 SGHRS, CDR2 YFSETQ. The CDR3 bases are TGCGCCAGCAGCTCCCGTAGCGGGGAAGAGACCCAGTACTTC. Residues: CASSSRSGEETQYF.

The chain has TRBV7-3 and TRBJ1-2; 7 bases line up with TRBD1. This CDR3 comprises 22 residues. J was trimmed by 4 bases and V by 2 bases; bases with no gene match: 28. Germline CDR1 and CDR2: SGHTA and FQGTGA. The CDR3 bases are TGTGCCAGCAGCTTACCCGGGACAGTTGGAGGATCGGAAACAAATTATCTCTATGGCTACACCTTC. As protein: CASSLPGTVGGSETNYLYGYTF.

The chain joins TRBV12-3 or TRBV12-4 to TRBJ2-7; 10 positions agree with TRBD1. CDR3 size: 12 residues. Trimming took 6 bases from V and 5 from J; bases not matched to a gene: 1. CDR3 loop: CASRDRGHEQYF. CDR3 bases: TGTGCCAGCAGAGACAGGGGGCACGAGCAGTACTTC.

CDR3 loop: CASSSRESEFF. CDR3 DNA: TGTGCCAGCAGTTCCCGGGAATCAGAGTTCTTC. The chain has TRBV27 and TRBJ2-1; weak D call: TRBD2 (5 bases). The CDR3 contains 11 residues. Trimming took off 4 bases at V and 14 bases at J, with 12 bases between the two ends. The germline CDR1 and CDR2 sequences are MNHEY and SMNVEV (reference sequence).

The gene calls are TRBV27 and TRBJ2-4, with a weak D call TRBD2 (5 bases). Trimming took 6 bases from V and 1 from J, leaving 19 bases between them. Germline values: CDR1 MNHEY, CDR2 SMNVEV (reference sequence). The CDR3 runs to 17 residues. CDR3 amino acids: CASSLISGDGAKNIQYF. CDR3 nucleotide sequence: TGTGCCAGCAGCCTAATATCCGGGGATGGGGCCAAAAACATTCAGTACTTC.

This clone has only one observation. The CDR3 nucleotides read TGTGCCAGCAGTTTCGCCGGGACAGGGGGAACATCACCCCTCCACTTT. Translating gives CASSFAGTGGTSPLHF. V and J are TRBV6-2 or TRBV6-3 and TRBJ1-6, with 11 positions matching TRBD1. J lost 10 bases, V lost 4 bases, and 9 bases had no gene match. The length of the CDR3 is 16 residues. Germline loops: CDR1 MNHEY, CDR2 SVGEGT.

V and J are TRBV19 and TRBJ1-2, with 9 bases matching TRBD1. The CDR3 runs 14 residues. Germline CDR1 is LNHDA and CDR2 is SQIVND (reference sequence). V lost 7 bases to trimming and J lost 3 bases; unmatched junction nucleotides: 6. The DNA for the CDR3 is TGTGCCAGTACCTTAAGGGACAGGGACTATGGCTACACCTTC. Encoded protein: CASTLRDRDYGYTF.

V gene TRBV30 combines with J gene TRBJ2-3; a weak D match, TRBD1 (7 bases). Trimming stripped 1 base from V and 4 bases from J, with 15 bases between. The CDR3 has 15 amino acids. Germline-derived CDR1 and CDR2 are GTSNPN and SVGIG (reference sequence). The DNA of the CDR3 is TGTGCCTGGAGTGGGCAGGGGGGTTTGGCAGATACGCAGTATTTT. It yields the protein CAWSGQGGLADTQYF.

This chain's CDR3 is CASSQGLDQPQHF. The CDR3 DNA follows: TGTGCCAGCAGCCAGGGCTTAGATCAGCCCCAGCATTTT. This chain uses TRBV2 with TRBJ1-5; D may be TRBD1 (5 bases). From germline, CDR1 is SNHLY and CDR2 FYNNEI. V was trimmed by 6 bases and J by 5 bases, leaving 11 bases between them. The CDR3 is 13 amino acids.

This clone was observed a single time. This sequence joins TRBV30 and TRBJ2-2; 11 bases line up with TRBD2. CDR3 length: 15 amino acids. Trimming at V came to 3 bases and at J to 6 bases, leaving 6 bases not matched to a gene. CDR1 is GTSNPN, CDR2 SVGIG, per germline (reference sequence). CDR3: CAWSRLAGGAGELFF. The CDR3 bases are TGTGCCTGGAGCAGGCTAGCGGGAGGCGCCGGGGAGCTGTTTTTT.

The CDR3 DNA reads TGTGCCAGCAGACTTGACCAGGGGTTGGACATTCAGTACTTC. This sequence encodes CASRLDQGLDIQYF. V is TRBV5-6 and J is TRBJ2-4, with D perhaps matching TRBD1 (6 bases). The CDR3 contains 14 residues. V lost 5 bases and J 8 bases, leaving 17 bases between the germline ends. Germline V gives CDR1 SGHDT, CDR2 YYEEEE.

CDR3 in DNA: TGTGCCAGCAGCACGACTAGCACAGATACGCAGTATTTT. Translating it yields CASSTTSTDTQYF. V is TRBV11-2 and J is TRBJ2-3; the D is unclear. In germline, CDR1 is SGHAT, CDR2 FQNNGV. The CDR3 contains 13 residues. V shed 5 bases and J shed 0 bases, with 6 bases lying between them.

The table lists this clone with a count of one. The V call is TRBV24-1, the J call TRBJ2-7, with D possibly matching TRBD1 (7 bases). Germline assignment: CDR1 KGHDR and CDR2 SFDVKD. The V end was cut by 4 bases, the J end by 1 base, with 10 bases between. The CDR3 spans 14 residues. CDR3 residues: CATSEGGQSYEQYF. Written as DNA, the CDR3 is TGTGCCACCAGTGAGGGGGGACAGTCCTACGAGCAGTACTTC.

The chain is built from TRBV19 and TRBJ1-2; 8 nucleotides agree with TRBD1. Trimming at V came to 3 bases and at J to 8 bases, leaving 11 bases not matched to a gene. Germline values: CDR1 LNHDA, CDR2 SQIVND (reference sequence). The CDR3 is 15 amino acids. CDR3 residues: CASSMQNRGIEGYTF. Here the CDR3 DNA reads TGTGCCAGTAGTATGCAGAACAGGGGGATTGAGGGCTACACCTTC.

Note on this clone: Other DNA sequences in the same sample also yield this CDR3. The chain joins TRBV5-1 to TRBJ2-1, with TRBD2 matching over 9 bases. The CDR3 is 15 residues long. Germline CDR1 reads SGHRS; CDR2 reads YFSETQ. Trimming at V came to 2 bases and at J to 2 bases, leaving 2 bases not matched to a gene. Written as DNA, the CDR3 is TGCGCCAGCAGCTTCTTAGCGGGGGCCTACAATGAGCAGTTCTTC. Translated, it gives CASSFLAGAYNEQFF.

In this sample, this clone turned up once. The chain has TRBV4-1 and TRBJ1-5, with a weak D call TRBD1 (6 bases). Germline CDR1 and CDR2: MGHRA and YSYEKL. The CDR3 sequence is 15 residues long. Deletions cut 4 bases from V and 3 bases from J, with 13 bases between. The CDR3 DNA follows: TGCGCCAGCAGCCTTCCCGACAGGATCAATCAGCCCCAGCATTTT. It encodes CASSLPDRINQPQHF.

This chain connects TRBV9 to TRBJ2-5; 12 bases line up with TRBD1. The CDR3 consists of 15 residues. Germline-derived CDR1 and CDR2 are SGDLS and YYNGEE. V lost 0 bases to trimming and J lost 5 bases; unmatched junction nucleotides: 2. The CDR3 reads CASSVEGQGAETQYF. The CDR3 DNA is TGTGCCAGCAGCGTAGAGGGACAGGGGGCGGAGACCCAGTACTTC.